These 28 T cell receptor beta chains share one sample of origin, sequenced in a study of T cell responses to AZD1222 COVID-19 vaccine. Sequencing was performed with immunoSEQ multiplex PCR; in TCRdb, only in-frame clones are kept and a portion is missing. This table has about 98,000 clones, roughly 88% appearing once. The sequenced sample was peripheral blood, obtained on day 0 of MenACWY control vaccination. Every receptor here comes from an adult in good health.

This chain joins TRBV5-8 and TRBJ2-5; D is undetermined. Germline CDR1 reads SGHTS; CDR2 reads YDEGEE. With 0 bases removed from V and 5 bases from J, the gap between germline ends came to 8 bases. The CDR3 is 13 amino acids. For the CDR3, the DNA is TGTGCCAGCAGCTTGGCCCCGCGCGAGACCCAGTACTTC. As protein: CASSLAPRETQYF.

This chain links TRBV29-1 with TRBJ1-1, with a possible D match to TRBD1 (6 bases). The CDR3 runs 13 residues. Trimming pared 7 bases from V and 1 base from J, leaving 13 bases between. Germline CDR1 SQVTM, CDR2 ANQGSEA. The CDR3 sequence: CSARGGGNTEAFF. CDR3 in DNA: TGCAGCGCTCGCGGAGGGGGGAACACTGAAGCTTTCTTT. The full variable domain, its missing parts supplied by reference TRBV29-1 and TRBJ1-1, is SAVISQKPSRDICQRGTSLTIQCQVDSQVTMMFWYRQQPGQSLTLIATANQGSEATYESGFVIDKFPISRPNLTFSTLTVSNMSPEDSSIYLCSARGGGNTEAFFGQGTRLTVV.

This chain joins TRBV7-9 and TRBJ1-2; TRBD1 is a possible D gene (6 bases). Germline V gives CDR1 SEHNR, CDR2 FQNEAQ (reference sequence). CDR3 length equals 12 residues. The ends were cut back, 6 bases at V and 5 bases at J, with 10 bases in the middle. The CDR3, as DNA: TGTGCCAGCAGTTCAACAGGGTATGGCTACACCTTC. This codes for CASSSTGYGYTF.

The chain couples TRBV4-2 to TRBJ2-1; D ambiguous. The CDR3 runs to 12 residues. V was pared by 0 bases and J by 6 bases, with 3 bases between. Germline values: CDR1 LGHNA, CDR2 YNFKEQ. CDR3 protein: CASSQDSNEQFF. The CDR3 DNA is TGTGCCAGCAGCCAAGACAGCAATGAGCAGTTCTTC.

The gene calls are TRBV7-2 and TRBJ2-7; the match to TRBD2 covers 13 bases. The germline V gene has CDR1 SGHTA and CDR2 FQGNSA. The CDR3 extends over 16 amino acids. V lost 5 bases and J lost 3; bases outside the gene matches: 7. CDR3 amino acids: CASSPGGLAGIYEQYF. DNA for the CDR3: TGTGCCAGCAGCCCGGGGGGACTAGCGGGGATCTACGAGCAGTACTTC.

The chain combines TRBV2 with TRBJ2-7; 11 bases map to TRBD2. This CDR3 has 16 amino acids. Germline CDR1 reads SNHLY; CDR2 reads FYNNEI. V dropped 3 bases and J dropped 5; count of bases not matched to a gene: 9. Here the CDR3 reads CASSDVLAGGPNEQYF. CDR3 bases: TGTGCCAGCAGTGATGTCTTAGCGGGGGGGCCAAACGAGCAGTACTTC.

The chain uses TRBV6-5 and TRBJ2-2; D may be TRBD1 (6 bases). Trimming took off 6 bases at V and 2 bases at J, with 10 bases between the two ends. CDR1 and CDR2 from the germline V gene are MNHEY and SVGAGI. The CDR3 has 14 residues. The CDR3: CASRGTLNTGELFF. The CDR3, as DNA: TGTGCCAGCAGAGGGACACTAAACACCGGGGAGCTGTTTTTT.

V is TRBV18 and J is TRBJ2-7; tentative D call: TRBD2 (5 bases). The CDR3 totals 12 residues. In germline, CDR1 is KGHSH, CDR2 LQKENI. V lost 5 bases, J lost 5 bases, and 10 bases lay in between. The CDR3 DNA reads TGTGCCAGCTCAGCGGACTCTCACGAGCAGTACTTC. This translates into CASSADSHEQYF.

The J gene is TRBJ2-1, the V gene TRBV18; weak D call: TRBD1 (6 bases). Germline assignment: CDR1 KGHSH and CDR2 LQKENI. There are 14 residues in the CDR3. Trimming took 3 bases from V and 6 from J, leaving 12 bases between them. In DNA, the CDR3 is TGTGCCAGCTCACCCCCTACAGGGACCAATGAGCAGTTCTTC. As protein: CASSPPTGTNEQFF. Using reference TRBV18 and TRBJ2-1 for the parts outside the CDR3, the full variable domain is NAGVMQNPRHLVRRRGQEARLRCSPMKGHSHVYWYRQLPEEGLKFMVYLQKENIIDESGMPKERFSAEFPKEGPSILRIQQVVRGDSAAYFCASSPPTGTNEQFFGPGTRLTVL.

Only one count was recorded for this clone. Here the CDR3 DNA reads TGTGCCAGCAGTGAAAGGGACCAAGAGAGGAATCAGCCCCAGCATTTT. It codes for CASSERDQERNQPQHF. V and J are TRBV6-1 and TRBJ1-5; D may be TRBD1 (5 bases). Between the trimmed V and J ends, which lost 2 bases and 4 bases, there was a span of 15 bases. This CDR3 is 16 amino acids long. The germline CDR1 and CDR2 sequences are MNHNS and SASEGT.

This clone was picked up a small number of times. This rearrangement joins TRBV21-1 to TRBJ2-1; no DNA check was done on the table's D call, TRBD2. TRBV21-1 is a pseudogene segment. The CDR3 is made up of 17 amino acids. The DNA for the CDR3 is TGTGCCAGCAGCAAATCCTTCGGGACTAGCGGGCAGAATGAGCAGTTCTTC. This translates into CASSKSFGTSGQNEQFF.

This chain uses TRBV7-8 with TRBJ1-3; D might be TRBD1 (6 bases). This CDR3 contains 15 residues. Per germline, CDR1 SGHVS and CDR2 FQNEAQ. Trimming removed 3 bases at V and 0 bases at J, with 9 bases between. CDR3 nucleotides: TGTGCCAGCAGCTTCCAGGGGTTCTCTGGAAACACCATATATTTT. Amino acid sequence: CASSFQGFSGNTIYF.

The V gene is TRBV7-3, the J gene TRBJ2-2, with D hard to call. The CDR3 sequence is 13 residues long. Germline V gene lookup returns CDR1 SGHTA and CDR2 FQGTGA. V was shortened by 4 bases and J by 7 bases, with 10 bases between the two germline ends. The CDR3 sequence is CASSSGPGGELFF. The CDR3 bases are TGTGCCAGCAGCTCAGGACCCGGCGGGGAGCTGTTTTTT. The full variable domain, in which reference TRBV7-3 and TRBJ2-2 provide the parts outside the CDR3, is GAGVSQTPSNKVTEKGKYVELRCDPISGHTALYWYRQSLGQGPEFLIYFQGTGAADDSGLPNDRFFAVRPEGSVSTLKIQRTERGDSAVYLCASSSGPGGELFFGEGSRLTVL.

V and J are TRBV14 and TRBJ1-4; D might be TRBD1 (6 bases). This CDR3 has 16 amino acids. The V gene's germline CDR1 is SGHDN and CDR2 FVKESK. The V gene lost 4 bases and the J gene lost 0 bases, with 12 bases spanning the gap. The DNA for the CDR3 is TGTGCCAGCAGCCGAGGACAGCCCGCAACTAATGAAAAACTGTTTTTT. Amino acids: CASSRGQPATNEKLFF.

V and J are TRBV2 and TRBJ1-5; unclear D gene. This CDR3 contains 15 residues. Germline V gene data show CDR1 as SNHLY and CDR2 as FYNNEI. V was clipped by 4 bases and J by 2 bases, with 12 bases between them. CDR3 bases: TGTGCCAGCAGTGTGGACGGTGGGGGCAATCAGCCCCAGCATTTT. It yields the protein CASSVDGGGNQPQHF.

This chain joins TRBV5-6 and TRBJ1-4, with 8 bases matching TRBD1. Looked up from germline, CDR1 is SGHDT and CDR2 is YYEEEE. The V segment lost 1 base and the J segment 8 bases; nucleotides outside the gene matches: 13. The CDR3 is made up of 17 amino acids. The CDR3 loop is CASSLLRGDRGGEKLFF. The DNA for the CDR3 is TGTGCCAGCAGCTTGTTAAGGGGAGACAGGGGAGGCGAAAAACTGTTTTTT.

This rearrangement joins TRBV30 to TRBJ1-2; D is unresolved. The ends were cut back, 2 bases at V and 2 bases at J, with 9 bases in the middle. This CDR3 has 13 amino acids. The V gene's germline CDR1 is GTSNPN and CDR2 SVGIG (reference sequence). CDR3 in amino acids: CAWSRGQNYGYTF. The CDR3, as DNA: TGTGCCTGGAGTAGAGGGCAGAACTATGGCTACACCTTC.

This clone was found once. V usage is TRBV5-1 and J usage is TRBJ2-7; the match to TRBD1 covers 7 bases. This CDR3 contains 14 residues. V was clipped by 5 bases and J by 5 bases; unmatched bases: 10. CDR1 and CDR2 from the germline V gene are SGHRS and YFSETQ. This CDR3 reads CASSRGSQGDEQYF. The DNA of the CDR3 is TGCGCCAGCAGTAGGGGATCCCAGGGGGACGAGCAGTACTTC.

The chain recombines TRBV5-1 with TRBJ2-3, with TRBD2 matching over 7 bases. The V segment lost 5 bases and the J segment 0 bases; nucleotides outside the gene matches: 6. This CDR3 is built from 15 residues. Germline CDR1 SGHRS, CDR2 YFSETQ. CDR3 sequence: CASRASGESTDTQYF. The CDR3 nucleotides read TGCGCCAGCAGAGCCAGCGGGGAGAGCACAGATACGCAGTATTTT. The variable domain in full, with the rest retrieved from reference TRBV5-1 and TRBJ2-3, is KAGVTQTPRYLIKTRGQQVTLSCSPISGHRSVSWYQQTPGQGLQFLFEYFSETQRNKGNFPGRFSGRQFSNSRSEMNVSTLELGDSALYLCASRASGESTDTQYFGPGTRLTVL.

The chain links TRBV19 to TRBJ1-2, with D maybe TRBD1 (5 bases). Germline values: CDR1 LNHDA, CDR2 SQIVND (reference sequence). There are 14 residues in the CDR3. V was trimmed by 7 bases and J by 7 bases, leaving 19 bases between them. CDR3 in DNA: TGTGCCAGTACTACAGGATCGACTATGTCTGGCTACACCTTC. Translated: CASTTGSTMSGYTF.

The chain couples TRBV20-1 to TRBJ1-2; D call uncertain. The V end lost 6 bases, the J end lost 8 bases, and 13 bases lay between the germline ends. The germline V gene has CDR1 DFQATT and CDR2 SNEGSKA (reference sequence). This CDR3 is 11 amino acids long. The CDR3 sequence is CSAMGFTGYTF. The CDR3 coding sequence is TGCAGTGCCATGGGCTTTACCGGCTACACCTTC.

The chain has TRBV4-1 and TRBJ1-2, with unresolved D. The germline V gene encodes CDR1 MGHRA and CDR2 YSYEKL. The CDR3 sequence is 14 residues long. Trimming cost V 0 bases and J 6 bases, with 11 bases left between them. CDR3 coding DNA: TGCGCCAGCAGCCAAGATGAGAGGGCACATGGCTACACCTTC. It is translated as CASSQDERAHGYTF.

This chain links TRBV12-3 or TRBV12-4 with TRBJ1-4; no clear D. Trimming shortened V by 2 bases and J by 9 bases, and 10 bases separated the two germline ends. This CDR3 is built from 13 residues. CDR3 sequence: CASSLILGQKLFF. The CDR3 DNA is TGTGCCAGCAGTTTAATTTTGGGTCAAAAACTGTTTTTT.

This chain uses TRBV5-4 with TRBJ2-2; D ambiguous. This CDR3 spans 15 amino acids. Looked up from germline, CDR1 is SGHNT and CDR2 is YYREEE (reference sequence). V lost 0 bases and J 2 bases, leaving 8 bases between the germline ends. CDR3 sequence (DNA): TGTGCCAGCAGCTTGGCCCAGGACAACACCGGGGAGCTGTTTTTT. Translated, it gives CASSLAQDNTGELFF.

The chain joins TRBV30 to TRBJ2-5; the match to TRBD1 covers 9 bases. The CDR3 is made up of 13 amino acids. CDR1 is GTSNPN, CDR2 SVGIG, per germline (reference sequence). The V and J ends lost 3 bases and 1 base, in that order; junction bases with no gene match: 0. CDR3 in DNA: TGTGCCTGGAGACAGGGGGCCCAAGAGACCCAGTACTTC. Amino acids: CAWRQGAQETQYF.

The gene calls are TRBV19 and TRBJ1-3; possible D gene TRBD1, 6 bases. CDR1 LNHDA and CDR2 SQIVND come from the germline V gene (reference sequence). V was shortened by 5 bases and J by 0 bases, with 14 bases between the two germline ends. The CDR3 is 16 residues long. The CDR3 DNA reads as TGTGCCAGTAGTGCCGCCGGGACAACCTCTGGAAACACCATATATTTT. Protein: CASSAAGTTSGNTIYF.

This clone occurred a few times. The chain combines TRBV6-4 with TRBJ2-1, with 10 bases matching TRBD1. The CDR3 totals 15 residues. CDR1 MRHNA and CDR2 SNTAGT come from the germline V gene. V lost 0 bases to trimming and J lost 6 bases; unmatched junction nucleotides: 2. The CDR3 nucleotides are TGTGCCAGCAGTGACTCGCGGACAGGGGGCAATGAGCAGTTCTTC. Its protein product is CASSDSRTGGNEQFF.

The V call is TRBV5-1, the J call TRBJ1-3; no firm D call. This CDR3 contains 15 residues. Trimming left V 4 bases short and J 0 bases short, with 11 bases between. Germline V gives CDR1 SGHRS, CDR2 YFSETQ. CDR3 nucleotide sequence: TGCGCCAGCAGCCGGACGGTGAACTCTGGAAACACCATATATTTT. Amino acid sequence: CASSRTVNSGNTIYF.